These T cell receptor beta chains were read from a single sample in a study of vaccination and CD4 T cells after COVID-19. The antigens these receptors bind are not known. TCRdb independently ran MiXCR on the PCR reads; one entry per CDR3 protein. The sample yields more than 15,000 distinct CDR3 sequences, about 70% seen once. The sample was CD4+ T cells from blood, cultured in vitro. The receptors here all came from a human donor who had recovered from COVID-19. Each CDR3 is given with its conserved first and last residue. The D gene is left open where the match is weak. Clone size is shown for a subset of rows, as once, few, many or a class of expanded clone.

j_call	d_call	clone_size	v_call	cdr3_nt	cdr3_aa
TRBJ1-5	TRBD1	.	TRBV27	TGTGCCAGCAGTTCGGACAGGCTGGATCAGCCCCAGCATTTT	CASSSDRLDQPQHF
TRBJ2-3	.	few	TRBV20-1	TGCAGTGCTAGTTCGGGCGCCCGAGGGGGCACAGATACGCAGTATTTT	CSASSGARGGTDTQYF
TRBJ2-5	TRBD2	.	TRBV20-1	TGCAGTGCTCCTCGACTAGCGGGGTTCCAAGAGACCCAGTACTTC	CSAPRLAGFQETQYF
TRBJ1-2	.	.	TRBV5-1	TGCGCCAGCAGGGTTGGGACAAGCAAGGATGGCTACACCTTC	CASRVGTSKDGYTF
TRBJ1-1	.	.	TRBV11-2	TGTGCCAGCAGTTCCGGGCAGGGAACTCGGGCTTTCTTT	CASSSGQGTRAFF
TRBJ2-7	.	.	TRBV20-1	TGCAGTGCTACCCGGGGTACCCTCCCCTACGAGCAGTACTTC	CSATRGTLPYEQYF
TRBJ1-1	.	.	TRBV9	TGTGCCAGCAGCGTAGATTTTGGGGGTAGAGCTTTCTTT	CASSVDFGGRAFF
TRBJ2-7	TRBD1	.	TRBV20-1	TGCAGCGTTGTGGACAGGGGAAAATCCTACGAGCAGTACTTC	CSVVDRGKSYEQYF
TRBJ1-5	TRBD1	.	TRBV27	TGTGCCAGCAGTTCGACAGGGATGGTGCGCAATCAGCCCCAGCATTTT	CASSSTGMVRNQPQHF
TRBJ1-5	.	.	TRBV12-3/TRBV12-4	TGTGCCAGCAGAGCGTCACAGCCCCATAGCAATCAGCCCCAGCATTTT	CASRASQPHSNQPQHF